This T cell receptor (beta chain) appears in the sequencing data of a study of Ad26.COV2.S vaccination and SARS-CoV-2 variants. In the case of this clone: Other DNA sequences of this sample code for an identical CDR3.

Treatment indicated: about 20 received Ad26.COV2.S at low or high dose, single or two shots; 5 received placebo; per-sample allocation not given. Specimen acquisition occurred on day 63 following the initial vaccine or placebo injection. In the vaccine, an Ad26 vector expressed the SARS-CoV-2 spike of the Wuhan strain. CDR1 and CDR2 (germline): SNHLY, FYNNEI. With 4 bases clipped from V and 2 bases from J, the junction kept 2 bases outside the gene matches. This CDR3 has 14 amino acids. TCRdb's table, derived via immunoSEQ multiplex PCR, lists solely in-frame clones and lacks some. The sample yields about 350,000 clones, around 88% seen once.

The sample consisted of peripheral blood, taken in a trial of Ad26.COV2.S vaccine versus placebo. This sequence joins TRBV2 and TRBJ1-5, with 7 positions matching TRBD1. The receptor's source is a person aged 18-65 years who received the Ad26.COV2.S COVID-19 vaccine or a placebo. The CDR3 DNA reads TGTGCCAGCAGTGGGACAGGCGGCAATCAGCCCCAGCATTTT. It yields the protein CASSGTGGNQPQHF.